This TCR beta chain appears in the sequencing data of a study of blood T cell repertoires in COVID-19. This clone was recorded a few times. Sequencing was performed with immunoSEQ multiplex PCR; in TCRdb, only in-frame clones are kept and a portion is missing. Among approximately 65,000 clones listed, approximately 92% were seen once. The receptor comes from a woman aged 50 to 65 with active COVID-19. The sequenced material came from peripheral blood.

CDR3 sequence reads: CASSPRDREAFF. CDR3 DNA: TGTGCCAGCAGCCCTAGGGACAGGGAAGCTTTCTTT. The chain has TRBV2 and TRBJ1-1, with 8 nucleotides matching TRBD1. V lost 6 bases, J lost 8 bases, and 5 bases stayed unmatched. Looked up from germline, CDR1 is SNHLY and CDR2 is FYNNEI. This CDR3 has 12 residues.